Sequencing of this TCR beta chain was carried out in a study of OX40 agonist ivuxolimab in advanced cancers. Sequencing was performed with immunoSEQ multiplex PCR; in TCRdb, only in-frame clones are kept and a portion is missing. Of tens of thousands of clones in the sample, 88% were seen once. The CDR3 consists of 13 residues. The sample consisted of CD4+ or CD8+ T cells sorted from blood, taken in a trial of the OX40 agonist ivuxolimab. The V gene is TRBV21-1, the J gene TRBJ2-3. TRBV21-1 is marked as a pseudogene. The clonotype comes from an adult with an advanced solid tumor such as melanoma, head and neck, liver or kidney cancer. CDR3: CASSPISTDTQYF. The CDR3 DNA reads TGTGCCAGCAGCCCCATATCCACAGATACGCAGTATTTT.